These 15 T cell receptor beta chains originate from one sample sequenced in a study of CD8 T cells in Susac syndrome. Random-hexamer reverse transcription was applied to 0.5 to 1 ug RNA. TCRdb analysed the immunoSEQ multiplex PCR reads with MiXCR anew, one entry per CDR3 protein. The sample carries tens of thousands of distinct CDR3 sequences, about 94% recorded once. Sequencing was carried out using CD8+ T cells from PBMCs. These receptors came from a human donor in good health.

This clonotype was seen just once. The chain combines TRBV12-3 or TRBV12-4 with TRBJ2-1; D is unclear. The CDR3 is 15 residues long. V shed 7 bases and J shed 5 bases, with 18 bases lying between them. The CDR3 reads CASTPPNRSNNEQFF. CDR3 in DNA: TGTGCCAGCACTCCTCCAAATCGATCTAACAATGAGCAGTTCTTC.

The CDR3 loop reads CASRPKRGADYNEQFF. DNA of the CDR3: TGTGCCAGCAGACCCAAGCGGGGGGCGGACTACAATGAGCAGTTCTTC. J is TRBJ2-1 and V is TRBV12-3 or TRBV12-4; 9 bases are shared with TRBD2. J lost 3 bases, V lost 6 bases, and 9 bases had no gene match. The CDR3 sequence is 16 residues long.

The chain couples TRBV4-3 to TRBJ2-1; TRBD2 might be the D (6 bases). CDR1 is LGHNA, CDR2 YSLEER, per germline. Trimming took 0 bases from V and 4 from J, leaving 31 bases between them. The length of the CDR3 is 22 residues. CDR3: CASSQEFTLLTAGTPYYNEQFF. For the CDR3, the DNA is TGCGCCAGCAGCCAAGAGTTTACTTTACTGACGGCCGGGACTCCCTATTACAATGAGCAGTTCTTC.

CDR3 DNA: TGTGCCAGCAGCTCGACAGGGAATAAAGAGACCCAGTACTTC. As protein: CASSSTGNKETQYF. The chain links TRBV7-8 to TRBJ2-5; 7 bases line up with TRBD1. The CDR3 runs 14 residues. J gave up 3 bases and V 4 bases, and 5 bases lay outside the gene matches. Germline CDR1 reads SGHVS; CDR2 reads FQNEAQ.

The chain employs TRBV7-9 and TRBJ2-7, with 8 bases matching TRBD1. From germline, CDR1 is SEHNR and CDR2 FQNEAQ (reference sequence). V was clipped by 2 bases and J by 3 bases; unmatched bases: 9. The CDR3 runs to 16 residues. CDR3 nucleotide sequence: TGTGCCAGCAGCTTACCAGGGGGCCTTGGGAACTACGAGCAGTACTTC. Its protein is CASSLPGGLGNYEQYF.

This chain connects TRBV5-4 to TRBJ2-7; D gene ambiguous. CDR3 length equals 12 residues. Germline V CDR1 and CDR2: SGHNT, YYREEE (reference sequence). V was pared by 7 bases and J by 3 bases, with 11 bases between. The DNA of the CDR3 is TGTGCCAGCCGCTCTTCTAACTACGAGCAGTACTTC. It specifies CASRSSNYEQYF.

This chain connects TRBV14 to TRBJ1-1; 7 bases align to TRBD1. The CDR3 sequence is 16 residues long. With V trimmed by 6 bases and J by 7 bases, 17 bases remained unmatched. Germline V gene data show CDR1 as SGHDN and CDR2 as FVKESK. CDR3 loop: CASRPLLDRIKVEAFF. The CDR3 nucleotides are TGTGCCAGCAGACCCCTCCTGGACAGGATAAAGGTTGAAGCTTTCTTT.

CDR3 protein: CASSQDRRRAIGEQFF. The CDR3 DNA reads as TGTGCCAGCAGCCAAGATAGAAGGAGGGCCATCGGTGAGCAGTTCTTC. The chain uses TRBV14 and TRBJ2-1, with TRBD2 as a possible D gene (6 bases). The length of the CDR3 is 16 residues. Trimming pared 0 bases from V and 9 bases from J, leaving 18 bases between. CDR1 and CDR2 from the germline V gene are SGHDN and FVKESK.

This chain joins TRBV9 and TRBJ1-1; D unclear. The CDR3 length is 13 residues. CDR1 and CDR2 from the germline V gene are SGDLS and YYNGEE. Trimming cost V 4 bases and J 2 bases, with 9 bases left between them. This chain's CDR3 is CASSPMHNTEAFF. Here the CDR3 DNA reads TGTGCCAGCAGCCCCATGCATAACACTGAAGCTTTCTTT.

The chain is built from TRBV13 and TRBJ2-1; D call uncertain. Germline V gives CDR1 PRHDT, CDR2 FYEKMQ (reference sequence). Trimming pared 2 bases from V and 7 bases from J, leaving 9 bases between. This CDR3 has 13 residues. The CDR3 sequence: CASSLYATNEQFF. The DNA of the CDR3 is TGTGCCAGCAGCTTATACGCCACGAATGAGCAGTTCTTC.

The chain employs TRBV27 and TRBJ2-4, with 8 bases that match TRBD2. Germline V gene data show CDR1 as MNHEY and CDR2 as SMNVEV (reference sequence). J gave up 3 bases and V 2 bases, and 9 bases lay outside the gene matches. This CDR3 has 17 residues. The CDR3 region has the DNA TGTGCCAGCAGTTTACTGGCGGGGGGTTTCGGCAAAAACATTCAGTACTTC. It codes for CASSLLAGGFGKNIQYF.

V is TRBV29-1 and J is TRBJ2-3, with TRBD2 as a possible D gene (5 bases). The germline V gene encodes CDR1 SQVTM and CDR2 ANQGSEA. There are 11 residues in the CDR3. Trimming took 6 bases from V and 4 from J, leaving 8 bases between them. The CDR3 region is CSVPGADTQYF. The CDR3 coding sequence is TGCAGCGTCCCCGGGGCAGATACGCAGTATTTT.

The V call is TRBV20-1, the J call TRBJ2-1, with TRBD2 identical over 11 bases. The germline CDR1 and CDR2 sequences are DFQATT and SNEGSKA (reference sequence). V dropped 0 bases and J dropped 8; count of bases not matched to a gene: 24. The CDR3 is made up of 21 amino acids. This CDR3 is CSARDRWWGTSGSKGGDEQFF. CDR3 sequence (DNA): TGCAGTGCTAGAGATCGATGGTGGGGGACTAGCGGCTCGAAGGGGGGCGATGAGCAGTTCTTC.

This clonotype was picked up one time. The V call is TRBV4-3, the J call TRBJ2-2; 10 positions agree with TRBD2. The germline CDR1 and CDR2 sequences are LGHNA and YSLEER. The ends lost 6 bases at V and 5 bases at J; junction bases unmatched: 6. The CDR3 is 15 residues long. The CDR3 nucleotides read TGCGCCAGCAGAACTAGCGGGGTGGGAACCGGGGAGCTGTTTTTT. Translating it yields CASRTSGVGTGELFF.

This sequence joins TRBV15 and TRBJ2-7; D is uncertain. CDR3 size: 15 residues. The V gene's germline CDR1 is LNHNV and CDR2 YYDKDF (reference sequence). V was cut by 1 base and J by 0 bases, with 10 bases left in between. The CDR3 sequence: CATSRGVATSYEQYV. DNA of the CDR3: TGTGCCACCAGCAGAGGGGTAGCCACCTCCTACGAGCAGTACGTC.